The 15 T cell receptor beta chains in this list originate from one sample, sequenced in a study of metastatic and nonmetastatic thyroid tumors. There were no patients who had received any treatment before thyroid surgery. MiXCR was used by TCRdb to re-call the PCR reads. The sample carries about 11,000 clones, just under 30% recorded once. Sequencing was carried out using tumor tissue. The receptor source for this set is a female donor with papillary thyroid cancer or a benign thyroid nodule (not recorded which). Some clones in this sample may be carry-over from other donors' samples.

Of note for this clone: Sequence at one end of the junction differs from germline and may be a read error. The chain combines TRBV20-1 with TRBJ2-1; the match to TRBD2 covers 12 bases. CDR3 length equals 17 residues. Germline V lookup: CDR1 DFQATT, CDR2 SNEGSKA (reference sequence). CDR3: CGASTTSGSLSYNEQFF. The CDR3 DNA is TGCGGTGCTTCAACGACTAGCGGGAGTCTGTCCTACAATGAGCAGTTCTTC.

This clone was counted ten times or more. The chain combines TRBV6-2 or TRBV6-3 with TRBJ1-5; D is unresolved. The CDR3 runs to 13 residues. V was trimmed by 6 bases and J by 6 bases, leaving 12 bases between them. The germline V gene encodes CDR1 MNHEY and CDR2 SVGEGT. The CDR3 bases are TGTGCCAGCAGGTCTGTAGGAGGTCAGCCCCAGCATTTT. Residues: CASRSVGGQPQHF.

This clone was detected only a few times. V and J are TRBV10-3 and TRBJ2-3; TRBD2 might be the D (5 bases). Trimming took 10 bases from V and 5 from J, leaving 19 bases between them. Germline V CDR1 and CDR2: ENHRY, SYGVKD. The CDR3 is 14 residues long. CDR3 sequence (DNA): TGTGCCAGCAGCGCTTATGGACTTTTAGATACGCAGTATTTT. Translated: CASSAYGLLDTQYF.

V is TRBV28 and J is TRBJ2-7, with D possibly TRBD1 on 5 matching bases. The CDR3 has 12 residues. With 3 bases removed from V and 2 bases from J, the gap between germline ends came to 5 bases. Germline values: CDR1 MDHEN, CDR2 SYDVKM. CDR3 protein: CASSFRAYEQYF. The CDR3 DNA follows: TGTGCCAGCAGTTTCAGGGCCTACGAGCAGTACTTC.

This chain connects TRBV11-3 to TRBJ2-3, with TRBD2 matching 7 bases. CDR3 length: 15 amino acids. Per germline, CDR1 SGHNT and CDR2 YENEEA. Trimming removed 3 bases from V and 0 bases from J; junction bases left unmatched: 3. In DNA, the CDR3 is TGTGCCAGCAGCTTTCGGGGGGTTAGCACAGATACGCAGTATTTT. Translating gives CASSFRGVSTDTQYF.

By its share, this clone is medium-sized. The V and J genes are TRBV2 and TRBJ1-3, with 7 nucleotides matching TRBD1. Germline lookup yields CDR1 SNHLY and CDR2 FYNNEI. The CDR3 loop spans 15 amino acids. Losses at the gene ends were 6 bases for V and 2 bases for J; bases not matched to a gene: 7. In DNA form, the CDR3 reads TGTGCCAGCAGCGGAGACGGGACAGCTGGAAACACCATATATTTT. It codes for CASSGDGTAGNTIYF.

This clone was counted a few times. The chain employs TRBV6-5 and TRBJ1-2; 11 bases fit TRBD1. Germline-derived CDR1 and CDR2 are MNHEY and SVGAGI. V dropped 2 bases and J dropped 8; count of bases not matched to a gene: 7. The CDR3 loop spans 15 amino acids. This CDR3 reads CASSYGGQGAEGYTF. In DNA form, the CDR3 reads TGTGCCAGCAGTTACGGCGGACAGGGGGCCGAAGGCTACACCTTC.

This clone is medium-sized (0.01 to 0.1%) by share. The chain links TRBV4-1 to TRBJ1-4, with unresolved D. Trimming took 1 base from V and 3 from J, leaving 12 bases between them. This CDR3 has 16 amino acids. CDR1 is MGHRA and CDR2 is YSYEKL in the germline V gene. CDR3 in amino acids: CASSQGGLGANEKLFF. CDR3 nucleotides: TGCGCCAGCAGCCAAGGAGGGCTGGGTGCTAATGAAAAACTGTTTTTT.

V is TRBV4-1 and J is TRBJ1-4; D is perhaps TRBD1 (6 bases). CDR1 is MGHRA and CDR2 is YSYEKL in the germline V gene. V gave up 2 bases and J gave up 17 bases, with 24 bases separating them. This CDR3 spans 15 amino acids. CDR3: CASSQLGRGGWGAFF. CDR3 nucleotide sequence: TGCGCCAGCAGCCAATTAGGCAGGGGAGGCTGGGGTGCCTTTTTT.

This clone was counted many times. The chain has TRBV4-3 and TRBJ2-3; a possible D gene is TRBD2 (6 bases). V dropped 1 base and J dropped 3 bases, with 14 bases sitting between them. The CDR3 is 16 amino acids. CDR1 LGHNA and CDR2 YSLEER come from the germline V gene. The CDR3 coding sequence is TGCGCCAGCAGCCAAGGGACTAACCGCGGAACAGATACGCAGTATTTT. It codes for CASSQGTNRGTDTQYF.

This clone occurred many times. This chain connects TRBV5-4 to TRBJ1-6; D call uncertain. V shed 3 bases and J shed 7 bases, with 8 bases lying between them. The CDR3 spans 13 residues. The germline CDR1 and CDR2 sequences are SGHNT and YYREEE (reference sequence). This CDR3 reads CASSSGPNSPLHF. In DNA form, the CDR3 reads TGTGCCAGCAGCTCTGGACCAAATTCACCCCTCCACTTT.

This clone was picked up many times. A much larger clonotype is one base distant, so this may be a read error. The same CDR3 also results from other DNA sequences found in this sample. The V gene is TRBV11-2, the J gene TRBJ1-1, with unresolved D. The CDR3 consists of 15 residues. In germline, CDR1 is SGHAT, CDR2 FQNNGV. CDR3 region: CASSVPRHQNTEAFF. The CDR3 coding sequence is TGTGCCAGCAGCGTTCCACGGCATCAGAACACTGAAGCCTTCTTT.

By share, this clone counts as medium-sized (0.01 to 0.1%). The genes are TRBV20-1 and TRBJ2-7, with 9 bases that match TRBD2. The length of the CDR3 is 15 residues. The germline CDR1 and CDR2 sequences are DFQATT and SNEGSKA (reference sequence). J lost 6 bases, V lost 3 bases, and 12 bases had no gene match. CDR3 amino acids: CSASTPLAGNREQYF. The CDR3 nucleotides are TGCAGTGCTAGTACCCCCCTAGCGGGAAACCGCGAGCAGTACTTC.

This clone occurred a few times. The chain uses TRBV27 and TRBJ2-7; D assignment may be TRBD1 or TRBD2 (6 bases each). The CDR3 consists of 13 residues. Deletions cut 5 bases from V and 2 bases from J, with 10 bases between. Looked up from germline, CDR1 is MNHEY and CDR2 is SMNVEV (reference sequence). DNA of the CDR3: TGTGCCAGCAGTCCAAGGGGGGCCTACGAGCAGTACTTC. As protein: CASSPRGAYEQYF.

V gene TRBV27 combines with J gene TRBJ1-2; 10 nucleotides align to TRBD1. The CDR3 length is 14 residues. Per germline, CDR1 MNHEY and CDR2 SMNVEV (reference sequence). V shed 5 bases and J 8 bases; nucleotides not matched to a gene: 8. The CDR3: CASSPRDRGGGYTF. The CDR3 DNA reads TGTGCCAGCAGTCCGCGGGACAGGGGAGGGGGCTACACCTTC.